This section outlines one T cell receptor beta chain sequence together with its context. The antigen remains undetermined. The entry originates in a study of cytomegalovirus exposure and HLA in healthy donors. Study-wide points: As confirmed in vitro, a few CMV-associated chains were specific for CMV antigens.

Method: immunoSEQ multiplex PCR; TCRdb's copy keeps in-frame clones and lacks some. The table shows about 88,000 clones, with around 96% occurring only once. The CDR3 is 14 amino acids. V shed 4 bases and J 7 bases; nucleotides not matched to a gene: 7. The germline V gene encodes CDR1 SGHDN and CDR2 FVKESK. The chain couples TRBV14 to TRBJ2-1; 7 bases line up with TRBD2. The TCR originated in a man between 18 and 35 years old in good health and CMV-seronegative. Sequenced input: PBMCs. CDR3 bases: TGTGCCAGCAGCCCGGCGGGACTACCTAATGAGCAGTTCTTC. Translation: CASSPAGLPNEQFF.